Shown below are 27 T cell receptor beta chains from a single sample sequenced in a study of cytomegalovirus exposure and HLA in healthy donors. PCR involved 60 Vbeta and 13 Jbeta primers. Profiling relied on immunoSEQ multiplex PCR, and the TCRdb table lists in-frame clones only, not all of them. The data hold tens of thousands of clones, with roughly 63% observed a single time. Sequencing was performed on PBMCs. These receptors all come from a woman aged 45 to 65 in good health and CMV-seropositive.

This sequence joins TRBV27 and TRBJ2-3; D possibly corresponds to TRBD1 (6 bases). In germline, CDR1 is MNHEY, CDR2 SMNVEV (reference sequence). V was pared by 7 bases and J by 2 bases, with 19 bases between. CDR3 length: 16 residues. CDR3 in amino acids: CASTSNREGVTDTQYF. The CDR3 region has the DNA TGTGCCAGCACCTCGAACAGGGAAGGAGTCACAGATACGCAGTATTTT.

This clone was observed a handful of times. This chain links TRBV6-1 with TRBJ2-2; possibly TRBD2 for D (5 bases). V lost 2 bases to trimming and J lost 6 bases, with 16 bases between them. Germline CDR1 MNHNS, CDR2 SASEGT. The CDR3 sequence is 16 residues long. The CDR3 sequence is CASSEFRTSPPGELFF. CDR3 DNA sequence: TGTGCCAGCAGTGAATTCAGGACTTCTCCCCCCGGGGAGCTGTTTTTT.

This chain uses TRBV7-2 with TRBJ2-3; TRBD2 aligns across 9 bases. Per the germline V gene, CDR1 is SGHTA and CDR2 is FQGNSA. The CDR3 consists of 17 residues. J was trimmed by 5 bases and V by 6 bases; bases with no gene match: 15. The CDR3 reads CASRSSGGGAREDTQYF. The CDR3 DNA reads as TGTGCCAGCAGGTCCTCGGGCGGGGGGGCCAGGGAAGATACGCAGTATTTT.

The J gene is TRBJ1-1, the V gene TRBV5-1; 8 bases agree with TRBD1. CDR1 SGHRS and CDR2 YFSETQ come from the germline V gene. The V segment lost 4 bases and the J segment 6 bases; nucleotides outside the gene matches: 8. The CDR3 sequence is 14 residues long. The CDR3 loop reads CASSLRDRRPEAFF. CDR3 DNA sequence: TGCGCCAGCAGCCTCCGGGACAGGCGACCTGAAGCTTTCTTT. The entire variable domain, with the rest obtained from reference TRBV5-1 and TRBJ1-1, is as follows: KAGVTQTPRYLIKTRGQQVTLSCSPISGHRSVSWYQQTPGQGLQFLFEYFSETQRNKGNFPGRFSGRQFSNSRSEMNVSTLELGDSALYLCASSLRDRRPEAFFGQGTRLTVV.

The V gene is TRBV5-6, the J gene TRBJ2-5; 10 positions match TRBD1. V lost 4 bases and J lost 5; bases outside the gene matches: 11. Germline V lookup: CDR1 SGHDT, CDR2 YYEEEE. The CDR3 contains 16 residues. CDR3 region: CASSDTGQGYGETQYF. The CDR3 coding sequence is TGTGCCAGCAGCGACACGGGACAGGGGTATGGGGAGACCCAGTACTTC.

The CDR3 protein is CASSEGTESYGYTF. CDR3 sequence (DNA): TGTGCCAGCAGTGAAGGGACAGAGAGCTATGGCTACACCTTC. V usage is TRBV2 and J usage is TRBJ1-2; TRBD1 is a possible D gene (6 bases). Trimming removed 1 base from V and 4 bases from J, with 10 bases in between. Germline V gene lookup returns CDR1 SNHLY and CDR2 FYNNEI. The CDR3 covers 14 residues.

This chain uses TRBV19 with TRBJ1-3; D is uncertain. The CDR3 is 19 amino acids. The germline V gene has CDR1 LNHDA and CDR2 SQIVND (reference sequence). The V end lost 5 bases, the J end lost 0 bases, and 23 bases lay between the germline ends. CDR3 protein: CASSPLGSWRTSSGNTIYF. The CDR3 DNA reads TGTGCCAGTAGTCCCCTTGGATCTTGGAGGACGTCCTCTGGAAACACCATATATTTT. The variable domain in full, completed from reference TRBV19 and TRBJ1-3, reads DGGITQSPKYLFRKEGQNVTLSCEQNLNHDAMYWYRQDPGQGLRLIYYSQIVNDFQKGDIAEGYSVSREKKESFPLTVTSAQKNPTAFYLCASSPLGSWRTSSGNTIYFGEGSWLTVV.

The chain joins TRBV4-3 to TRBJ1-1; D gene uncertain. Deletions cut 3 bases from V and 1 base from J, with 6 bases between. The CDR3 runs 13 residues. Germline V gene lookup returns CDR1 LGHNA and CDR2 YSLEER. The CDR3 DNA reads as TGCGCCAGCAGCCAGGGAGGGAACACTGAAGCTTTCTTT. Translated, it gives CASSQGGNTEAFF.

In this sample, this clone turned up once. The CDR3 is CASSLTGTFNTEAFF. CDR3 sequence (DNA): TGTGCCAGCAGCTTGACGGGAACTTTCAACACTGAAGCTTTCTTT. The chain links TRBV5-4 to TRBJ1-1; D unclear. The V gene's germline CDR1 is SGHNT and CDR2 YYREEE (reference sequence). This CDR3 comprises 15 residues. V shed 1 base and J shed 2 bases, with 12 bases lying between them.

V gene TRBV29-1 combines with J gene TRBJ1-1; 10 nucleotides match TRBD1. Trimming at V came to 5 bases and at J to 1 base, leaving 7 bases not matched to a gene. This CDR3 region has 15 residues. Germline V gene lookup returns CDR1 SQVTM and CDR2 ANQGSEA. The CDR3 DNA follows: TGCAGCGTTCTCGACAGGGGGCGAGGGAACACTGAAGCTTTCTTT. Amino acids: CSVLDRGRGNTEAFF.

CDR3 bases: TGTGCCAGTAAGCCGGGACAGACCAACTTGAACACTGAAGCTTTCTTT. This translates into CASKPGQTNLNTEAFF. The chain uses TRBV19 and TRBJ1-1; 7 nucleotides match TRBD1. Germline CDR1 and CDR2: LNHDA and SQIVND (reference sequence). V lost 7 bases to trimming and J lost 0 bases; unmatched junction nucleotides: 11. This CDR3 contains 16 residues. Filled out from reference TRBV19 and TRBJ1-1, the complete variable domain reads DGGITQSPKYLFRKEGQNVTLSCEQNLNHDAMYWYRQDPGQGLRLIYYSQIVNDFQKGDIAEGYSVSREKKESFPLTVTSAQKNPTAFYLCASKPGQTNLNTEAFFGQGTRLTVV.

This clone was picked up a small number of times. This chain joins TRBV6-1 and TRBJ1-2; D remains ambiguous. Germline lookup yields CDR1 MNHNS and CDR2 SASEGT. V shed 4 bases and J shed 4 bases, with 16 bases lying between them. CDR3 length: 15 amino acids. The CDR3 here is CASSGSEEFFYGYTF. The DNA for the CDR3 is TGTGCCAGCAGTGGATCGGAGGAGTTCTTCTATGGCTACACCTTC.

The CDR3 DNA reads TGCGCCAGCAGCCCATGGGAGGCAGGGTATGGCTACACCTTC. This gives the protein CASSPWEAGYGYTF. This chain uses TRBV4-3 with TRBJ1-2, with D possibly being TRBD1 (5 bases). CDR3 length: 14 residues. Trimming removed 4 bases at V and 5 bases at J, with 14 bases between. Germline V lookup: CDR1 LGHNA, CDR2 YSLEER.

The CDR3 DNA sequence: TGCGCCAGCGGTGGACACACAACCTACGAGCAGTACTTC. It codes for CASGGHTTYEQYF. This chain connects TRBV5-1 to TRBJ2-7, with D perhaps TRBD1 (5 bases). This CDR3 comprises 13 residues. Germline V CDR1 and CDR2: SGHRS, YFSETQ. Trimming left V 7 bases short and J 2 bases short, with 13 bases between.

The gene calls are TRBV7-9 and TRBJ1-1; D unresolved. CDR3 size: 12 residues. V lost 5 bases and J 8 bases, leaving 12 bases between the germline ends. CDR1 is SEHNR and CDR2 is FQNEAQ in the germline V gene (reference sequence). The CDR3 reads CASSLLFGEAFF. The CDR3 nucleotides read TGTGCCAGCAGCCTATTATTCGGGGAAGCTTTCTTT.

The chain is built from TRBV6-6 and TRBJ2-2; D is perhaps TRBD1 (6 bases). The CDR3 runs 15 residues. V lost 11 bases and J lost 3, with 19 bases in between. Germline assignment: CDR1 MNHNY and CDR2 SVGAGI (reference sequence). Here the CDR3 DNA reads TGTGCCCACTCCTCTAGGGGGTGGGACACCGGGGAGCTGTTTTTT. This translates into CAHSSRGWDTGELFF.

This clone was found a few times. V gene TRBV30 combines with J gene TRBJ2-5, with TRBD2 as a possible D gene (7 bases). Germline V CDR1 and CDR2: GTSNPN, SVGIG (reference sequence). The CDR3 length is 15 residues. V lost 3 bases to trimming and J lost 1 base, with 15 bases between them. The CDR3: CAWRPRGAAQETQYF. Written as DNA, the CDR3 is TGTGCCTGGAGGCCCCGGGGGGCCGCCCAAGAGACCCAGTACTTC.

This chain links TRBV5-1 with TRBJ2-3; perhaps TRBD2 as D (5 bases). Germline V gene data show CDR1 as SGHRS and CDR2 as YFSETQ. Deletions cut 0 bases from V and 2 bases from J, with 7 bases between. This CDR3 comprises 14 residues. CDR3 sequence reads: CASSLAGNTDTQYF. CDR3 sequence (DNA): TGCGCCAGCAGCTTGGCCGGGAACACAGATACGCAGTATTTT.

The chain combines TRBV9 with TRBJ2-7; 10 positions agree with TRBD1. This CDR3 is built from 15 residues. J gave up 5 bases and V 3 bases, and 8 bases lay outside the gene matches. CDR1 and CDR2 (germline): SGDLS, YYNGEE. In DNA form, the CDR3 reads TGTGCCAGCAGCGCGCGGGACAGGGGTCGCGACGAGCAGTACTTC. It yields the protein CASSARDRGRDEQYF.

There are a few counts of this clone. The chain couples TRBV7-8 to TRBJ1-6, with 7 bases lining up with TRBD1. With 5 bases clipped from V and 8 bases from J, the junction kept 15 bases outside the gene matches. Germline CDR1 reads SGHVS; CDR2 reads FQNEAQ. The CDR3 runs to 17 residues. CDR3 region: CASSETLTRQGDSPLHF. CDR3 nucleotide sequence: TGTGCCAGCAGCGAAACGTTAACCCGGCAGGGGGATTCACCCCTCCACTTT.

The chain joins TRBV5-6 to TRBJ1-1, with 9 positions matching TRBD1. Germline CDR1 reads SGHDT; CDR2 reads YYEEEE. Trimming took 2 bases from V and 6 from J; bases not matched to a gene: 5. The CDR3 loop spans 14 amino acids. CDR3 sequence: CASSLPGQGAEAFF. CDR3 coding DNA: TGTGCCAGCAGCTTACCGGGACAGGGCGCTGAAGCTTTCTTT.

This chain connects TRBV28 to TRBJ1-4, with 10 positions matching TRBD1. Trimming cost V 5 bases and J 10 bases; bases outside gene matches: 10. The CDR3 contains 15 residues. Germline loops: CDR1 MDHEN, CDR2 SYDVKM. The CDR3 sequence is CASSPSTGGSVKLFF. The CDR3 nucleotides read TGTGCCAGCAGTCCGTCGACAGGGGGCTCGGTAAAACTGTTTTTT.

V gene TRBV5-5 combines with J gene TRBJ1-1, with D perhaps TRBD1 (6 bases). CDR1 SGHKS and CDR2 YYEKEE come from the germline V gene (reference sequence). The V end was cut by 0 bases, the J end by 8 bases, with 14 bases between. The CDR3 sequence is 14 residues long. The CDR3 DNA is TGTGCCAGCAGCTTGGCTACAGGGATGGGAGAAGCTTTCTTT. Amino acids: CASSLATGMGEAFF.

The chain joins TRBV5-1 to TRBJ2-2; D possibly corresponds to TRBD2 (5 bases). There are 16 residues in the CDR3. Between the trimmed V and J ends, which lost 3 bases and 0 bases, there was a span of 12 bases. The germline CDR1 and CDR2 sequences are SGHRS and YFSETQ. The CDR3 sequence is CASSYRGPPNTGELFF. The CDR3 bases are TGCGCCAGCAGCTACCGAGGGCCACCGAACACCGGGGAGCTGTTTTTT.

This clone was recorded a few times. The chain employs TRBV7-6 and TRBJ1-3, with 7 bases lining up with TRBD1. The CDR3 runs 17 residues. Germline loops: CDR1 SGHVS, CDR2 FNYEAQ. Trimming removed 1 base from V and 0 bases from J; junction bases left unmatched: 6. CDR3: CASSLVGTASSGNTIYF. DNA of the CDR3: TGTGCCAGCAGCTTAGTCGGGACAGCAAGCTCTGGAAACACCATATATTTT. Looking up the rest from reference TRBV7-6 and TRBJ1-3 gives the full variable domain: GAGVSQSPRYKVTKRGQDVALRCDPISGHVSLYWYRQALGQGPEFLTYFNYEAQQDKSGLPNDRFSAERPEGSISTLTIQRTEQRDSAMYRCASSLVGTASSGNTIYFGEGSWLTVV.

The chain combines TRBV13 with TRBJ1-4, with 8 bases aligning to TRBD1. Germline CDR1 PRHDT, CDR2 FYEKMQ (reference sequence). This CDR3 comprises 14 residues. The V and J ends lost 4 bases and 8 bases, in that order; junction bases with no gene match: 6. The CDR3 sequence is CASSSGQDFEKLFF. The CDR3 DNA is TGTGCCAGCAGCTCGGGACAGGACTTCGAAAAACTGTTTTTT.

The rearrangement uses TRBV2 and TRBJ1-5, with 8 nucleotides matching TRBD1. Trimming removed 6 bases from V and 3 bases from J; junction bases left unmatched: 4. CDR1 is SNHLY, CDR2 FYNNEI, per germline. The CDR3 runs to 14 residues. CDR3 nucleotide sequence: TGTGCCAGCAGGGCGACAGGGGACAATCAGCCCCAGCATTTT. Its protein is CASRATGDNQPQHF.